The 27 T cell receptor beta chains presented below share a single source sample, sequenced in a study of CD8+ T cells in alopecia areata. Documented treatment: oral pan-JAK inhibitor, 5-10 mg twice daily. RNA, once extracted, was reverse transcribed into cDNA for use as the sequencing template. The protocol was immunoSEQ multiplex PCR, while the TCRdb copy is restricted to in-frame clones and leaves out a portion. This repertoire shows about 200,000 clones, around 66% found once; its top ten account for 3.5% to 5%. Material: CD4+ T cells sorted from blood, obtained at week 4, from a patient treated with tofacitinib. These receptors came from a human donor with alopecia areata.

This clone was seen a handful of times. This chain uses TRBV6-5 with TRBJ1-1; a possible D gene is TRBD1 (6 bases). Trimming took 1 base from V and 2 from J, leaving 11 bases between them. The CDR3 is 15 amino acids. Germline values: CDR1 MNHEY, CDR2 SVGAGI. The DNA of the CDR3 is TGTGCCAGCAGTTACTTACCAGGGGTCAACACTGAAGCTTTCTTT. Its protein is CASSYLPGVNTEAFF.

In its sample, this clone was seen a few times. V is TRBV27 and J is TRBJ2-3, with no clear D. The germline CDR1 and CDR2 sequences are MNHEY and SMNVEV (reference sequence). V lost 2 bases to trimming and J lost 4 bases, with 7 bases between them. This CDR3 has 13 amino acids. CDR3 sequence (DNA): TGTGCCAGCAGTTTAAGGGAAGCAGATACGCAGTATTTT. This translates into CASSLREADTQYF.

The table lists this clone with a few counts. The chain uses TRBV29-1 and TRBJ2-3; TRBD1 matches 10 bases. The germline V gene has CDR1 SQVTM and CDR2 ANQGSEA. CDR3 length: 12 residues. Here the CDR3 reads CSTGGDSDTQYF. The CDR3, as DNA: TGCTCGACAGGGGGCGACTCAGATACGCAGTATTTT.

V and J are TRBV7-8 and TRBJ1-6; 7 positions match TRBD1. CDR1 is SGHVS, CDR2 FQNEAQ, per germline. The CDR3 extends over 16 amino acids. The J segment lost 6 bases and the V segment lost 5 bases, leaving 10 bases of the junction unmatched. In DNA, the CDR3 is TGTGCCAGCAGCCGAGGACAGGTCGAGGTTAATTCACCCCTCCACTTT. Protein: CASSRGQVEVNSPLHF.

V usage is TRBV5-6 and J usage is TRBJ2-5, with D tentatively TRBD1 (6 bases). Germline V gene lookup returns CDR1 SGHDT and CDR2 YYEEEE. The V end lost 3 bases, the J end lost 3 bases, and 15 bases lay between the germline ends. The CDR3 consists of 15 residues. The CDR3 DNA reads TGTGCCAGCAGCTCGGCTGGACAGCCAGAAGAGACCCAGTACTTC. The encoded protein is CASSSAGQPEETQYF.

This clone was seen more than once but under ten times. The V gene is TRBV30, the J gene TRBJ1-6, with D unresolved. The germline CDR1 and CDR2 sequences are GTSNPN and SVGIG (reference sequence). The ends were cut back, 0 bases at V and 16 bases at J, with 10 bases in the middle. The CDR3 loop spans 11 amino acids. The DNA for the CDR3 is TGTGCCTGGAGTGTACTTCTAGAACTCCACTTT. This encodes CAWSVLLELHF. Supplemented by reference TRBV30 and TRBJ1-6, the full variable domain reads SQTIHQWPATLVQPVGSPLSLECTVEGTSNPNLYWYRQAAGRGLQLLFYSVGIGQISSEVPQNLSASRPQDRQFILSSKKLLLSDSGFYLCAWSVLLELHFGNGTRLTVT.

The CDR3 sequence is CASSRPGGLRNTEAFF. CDR3 sequence (DNA): TGTGCCAGCTCCCGACCGGGAGGGTTGAGGAACACTGAAGCTTTCTTT. This rearrangement joins TRBV18 to TRBJ1-1; D is ambiguous. The CDR3 runs to 16 residues. Per germline, CDR1 KGHSH and CDR2 LQKENI. The ends were cut back, 6 bases at V and 1 base at J, with 18 bases in the middle.

The gene calls are TRBV4-2 and TRBJ2-6; 8 bases fit TRBD1. Unmatched junction bases numbered 13, after V lost 4 bases and J lost 2 bases. Germline V gives CDR1 LGHNA, CDR2 YNFKEQ. The CDR3 consists of 19 residues. This CDR3 is CASSRGWRQGLAGANVLTF. In DNA, the CDR3 is TGTGCCAGCAGCCGGGGGTGGAGACAGGGGCTCGCTGGGGCCAACGTCCTGACTTTC.

This clone has more than one count but fewer than ten. This chain links TRBV27 with TRBJ1-2, with TRBD1 matching over 9 bases. CDR1 is MNHEY, CDR2 SMNVEV, per germline (reference sequence). The CDR3 spans 13 residues. V was pared by 6 bases and J by 8 bases, with 7 bases of the junction left unmatched. CDR3 loop: CASRGTGGAGYTF. In DNA, the CDR3 is TGTGCCAGCAGGGGAACAGGGGGCGCGGGCTACACCTTC.

In its sample, this clone was seen a few times. Other DNA sequences in this specimen translate into the identical CDR3. The rearrangement uses TRBV29-1 and TRBJ2-5; 10 bases fit TRBD1. The CDR3 consists of 13 residues. Germline CDR1 is SQVTM and CDR2 is ANQGSEA. The junction had 2 bases not matched to a gene; V was cut back by 5 bases and J by 2 bases. In DNA, the CDR3 is TGCAGCGTTCGGACAGGGGGGCAAGAGACCCAGTACTTC. Protein: CSVRTGGQETQYF.

This clone was counted a single time. The CDR3 nucleotides are TGTGCCAGCACCAAAAGGGGACAGGGAGTAGATACGCAGTATTTT. This codes for CASTKRGQGVDTQYF. The chain employs TRBV7-8 and TRBJ2-3, with TRBD1 identical over 9 bases. The CDR3 has 15 amino acids. CDR1 is SGHVS, CDR2 FQNEAQ, per germline. After removal of 7 bases from V and 5 bases from J, the junction contained 10 bases not matched to a gene. Variable domain in full (rest from reference TRBV7-8 and TRBJ2-3): GAGVSQSPRYKVAKRGQDVALRCDPISGHVSLFWYQQALGQGPEFLTYFQNEAQLDKSGLPSDRFFAERPEGSVSTLKIQRTQQEDSAVYLCASTKRGQGVDTQYFGPGTRLTVL.

This chain links TRBV6-1 with TRBJ1-5, with a tentative D call TRBD1 (5 bases). The V and J ends lost 7 bases and 7 bases respectively, with 14 bases between them. The CDR3 spans 13 residues. CDR1 and CDR2 (germline): MNHNS, SASEGT. This CDR3 is CASNNIQGQPQHF. CDR3 coding DNA: TGTGCCAGCAATAATATCCAGGGACAGCCCCAGCATTTT.

The chain links TRBV9 to TRBJ2-7; D is perhaps TRBD2 (6 bases). Trimming shortened V by 0 bases and J by 2 bases, and 15 bases separated the two germline ends. The CDR3 contains 16 residues. Germline V gives CDR1 SGDLS, CDR2 YYNGEE. CDR3 in DNA: TGTGCCAGCAGCGTAGATTTGGCGGGGCAGACCTACGAGCAGTACTTC. Translated, it gives CASSVDLAGQTYEQYF. Complete variable domain (other parts from reference TRBV9 and TRBJ2-7): DSGVTQTPKHLITATGQRVTLRCSPRSGDLSVYWYQQSLDQGLQFLIQYYNGEERAKGNILERFSAQQFPDLHSELNLSSLELGDSALYFCASSVDLAGQTYEQYFGPGTRLTVT.

This clone was seen more than once but under ten times. This chain connects TRBV29-1 to TRBJ2-7; 10 bases fit TRBD1. The CDR3 covers 14 residues. J gave up 5 bases and V 7 bases, and 11 bases lay outside the gene matches. Germline CDR1 reads SQVTM; CDR2 reads ANQGSEA. The CDR3 spells CSALLGTGAHEQYF. The CDR3 DNA reads as TGCAGCGCACTTCTTGGGACAGGGGCCCACGAGCAGTACTTC.

J is TRBJ2-7 and V is TRBV5-1, with D possibly matching TRBD1 (6 bases). The CDR3 sequence is 12 residues long. Germline V gene data show CDR1 as SGHRS and CDR2 as YFSETQ. Trimming pared 2 bases from V and 5 bases from J, leaving 8 bases between. The CDR3 here is CASSFGGHEQYF. DNA of the CDR3: TGCGCCAGCAGCTTTGGGGGCCACGAGCAGTACTTC.

This clone was seen a handful of times. The V gene is TRBV6-5, the J gene TRBJ2-3; no firm D call. The CDR3 consists of 13 residues. V was clipped by 4 bases and J by 6 bases, with 11 bases between them. From germline, CDR1 is MNHEY and CDR2 SVGAGI. The CDR3 DNA follows: TGTGCCAGCAGTTCAATTGCGTCGGATACGCAGTATTTT. It yields the protein CASSSIASDTQYF.

CDR3 sequence: CASSRQTGELFF. DNA for the CDR3: TGTGCCAGCTCACGACAAACCGGGGAGCTGTTTTTT. This chain joins TRBV18 and TRBJ2-2; D uncertain. Trimming stripped 4 bases from V and 5 bases from J, with 5 bases between. CDR3 length: 12 residues. CDR1 and CDR2 (germline): KGHSH, LQKENI.

The rearrangement joins TRBV2 to TRBJ2-3; D call uncertain. Per germline, CDR1 SNHLY and CDR2 FYNNEI. Trimming left V 6 bases short and J 6 bases short, with 13 bases between. CDR3 length: 13 amino acids. CDR3 residues: CASRQLSVDTQYF. The CDR3 DNA sequence: TGTGCCAGCAGACAACTCTCGGTTGATACGCAGTATTTT. The whole variable domain, filled in from reference TRBV2 and TRBJ2-3, reads EPEVTQTPSHQVTQMGQEVILRCVPISNHLYFYWYRQILGQKVEFLVSFYNNEISEKSEIFDDQFSVERPDGSNFTLKIRSTKLEDSAMYFCASRQLSVDTQYFGPGTRLTVL.

The sample holds a few counts of this clone. This chain joins TRBV29-1 and TRBJ2-5; D may be TRBD1 or TRBD2 (5 bases each). V shed 4 bases and J shed 5 bases, with 14 bases lying between them. CDR3 size: 13 residues. The V gene's germline CDR1 is SQVTM and CDR2 ANQGSEA. The CDR3 DNA follows: TGCAGCGTTGGATGGGGGTCGAGCGAGACCCAGTACTTC. This encodes CSVGWGSSETQYF.

This chain joins TRBV25-1 and TRBJ2-3, with 9 bases matching TRBD1. With 6 bases clipped from V and 5 bases from J, the junction kept 6 bases outside the gene matches. The CDR3 is made up of 14 amino acids. Germline V gene lookup returns CDR1 MGHDK and CDR2 SYGVNS. The CDR3 coding sequence is TGTGCCAGCAGGATACAGGGGGCAGGAGATACGCAGTATTTT. It encodes CASRIQGAGDTQYF.

The CDR3 nucleotides are TGTGCCAGCAGCTCTGGACATACTAATTCACCCCTCCACTTT. It is translated as CASSSGHTNSPLHF. This chain uses TRBV7-2 with TRBJ1-6; D possibly corresponds to TRBD1 (5 bases). Germline-derived CDR1 and CDR2 are SGHTA and FQGNSA. CDR3 length equals 14 residues. V gave up 4 bases and J gave up 6 bases, with 10 bases separating them.

CDR3 loop: CAWSVHGVAEAFF. CDR3 nucleotides: TGTGCCTGGAGTGTACACGGGGTCGCTGAAGCTTTCTTT. The chain employs TRBV30 and TRBJ1-1; D uncertain. CDR3 size: 13 residues. Between the trimmed V and J ends, which lost 0 bases and 6 bases, there was a span of 11 bases. The germline V gene encodes CDR1 GTSNPN and CDR2 SVGIG (reference sequence).

This clone has just one count. The CDR3 DNA reads TGCGCCAGCAGCAGACTGACTAGCTCCAATGAGCAGTTCTTC. Amino acid sequence: CASSRLTSSNEQFF. The J gene is TRBJ2-1, the V gene TRBV5-1; 7 nucleotides agree with TRBD2. This CDR3 spans 14 amino acids. Germline-derived CDR1 and CDR2 are SGHRS and YFSETQ. V dropped 4 bases and J dropped 6; count of bases not matched to a gene: 7. The variable domain in full, completed from reference TRBV5-1 and TRBJ2-1, reads KAGVTQTPRYLIKTRGQQVTLSCSPISGHRSVSWYQQTPGQGLQFLFEYFSETQRNKGNFPGRFSGRQFSNSRSEMNVSTLELGDSALYLCASSRLTSSNEQFFGPGTRLTVL.

This clone has just a few counts. The V and J genes are TRBV25-1 and TRBJ2-6; 7 bases are shared with TRBD1. This CDR3 is 15 amino acids long. Germline trimming cut 3 bases from V and 2 bases from J; bases unmatched to any gene: 1. The V gene's germline CDR1 is MGHDK and CDR2 SYGVNS. The CDR3 DNA reads as TGTGCCAGCAGTGACGACAGGGCTGGGGCCAACGTCCTGACTTTC. This encodes CASSDDRAGANVLTF.

The V gene is TRBV7-2, the J gene TRBJ1-5, with TRBD1 as a possible D gene (6 bases). The CDR3 consists of 15 residues. V was cut by 1 base and J by 6 bases, with 13 bases left in between. Germline V gene data show CDR1 as SGHTA and CDR2 as FQGNSA. CDR3 residues: CASSLVGLGGQPQHF. Written as DNA, the CDR3 is TGTGCCAGCAGCTTAGTAGGATTAGGGGGTCAGCCCCAGCATTTT.

This chain links TRBV7-2 with TRBJ2-3, with no clear D. Germline CDR1 and CDR2: SGHTA and FQGNSA. Trimming removed 0 bases from V and 7 bases from J, with 5 bases in between. The CDR3 runs to 12 residues. The CDR3 spells CASSLAQNTQYF. Written as DNA, the CDR3 is TGTGCCAGCAGCTTAGCGCAGAATACGCAGTATTTT.

The rearrangement joins TRBV4-1 to TRBJ2-1; a weak D match, TRBD2 (5 bases). V lost 4 bases, J lost 10 bases, and 23 bases lay in between. The germline gives CDR1 MGHRA, CDR2 YSYEKL. The CDR3 consists of 16 residues. In nucleotides, the CDR3 is TGCGCCAGCAGCCCAGTAACCGTGGGAGCCTCAATCGAGCAGTTCTTC. Residues: CASSPVTVGASIEQFF.